These 7 T cell receptor beta chains originate from one sample sequenced in a study of blood T cell repertoires in COVID-19. Libraries were prepared by immunoSEQ multiplex PCR; TCRdb keeps only in-frame clonotypes and omits some of them. The table records 85,000 to 100,000 clones, 87% of them present only once. Sequencing was done on a sample of peripheral blood. Receptors were obtained from a woman aged 60-75 years with COVID-19, enrolled during active disease.

This clone has more than one count but fewer than ten. This rearrangement joins TRBV20-1 to TRBJ2-5, with 11 bases aligning to TRBD2. V lost 3 bases to trimming and J lost 5 bases; unmatched junction nucleotides: 2. The length of the CDR3 is 13 residues. Germline lookup yields CDR1 DFQATT and CDR2 SNEGSKA (reference sequence). The CDR3 spells CSASLAGGETQYF. The CDR3 nucleotides are TGCAGTGCTAGTCTAGCGGGGGGCGAGACCCAGTACTTC.

This rearrangement joins TRBV27 to TRBJ2-7; D is perhaps TRBD1 (5 bases). V was shortened by 3 bases and J by 1 base, with 13 bases between the two germline ends. Germline assignment: CDR1 MNHEY and CDR2 SMNVEV (reference sequence). The CDR3 is made up of 15 amino acids. DNA for the CDR3: TGTGCCAGCAGTTTCCCAGGGCGACCTTCCTACGAGCAGTACTTC. This gives the protein CASSFPGRPSYEQYF.

The chain links TRBV27 to TRBJ2-5; D gene uncertain. The CDR3 is 13 residues long. Germline lookup yields CDR1 MNHEY and CDR2 SMNVEV (reference sequence). V gave up 3 bases and J gave up 2 bases, with 7 bases separating them. CDR3 coding DNA: TGTGCCAGCAGTTTCAGTAAGCAAGAGACCCAGTACTTC. Translated, it gives CASSFSKQETQYF.

The chain joins TRBV6-6 to TRBJ2-2; TRBD1 matches at 7 bases. Germline-derived CDR1 and CDR2 are MNHNY and SVGAGI (reference sequence). This CDR3 comprises 17 residues. V was clipped by 5 bases and J by 0 bases; unmatched bases: 9. The CDR3 loop is CASSLFPGQTNTGELFF. In DNA, the CDR3 is TGTGCCAGCAGTCTGTTCCCGGGACAGACGAACACCGGGGAGCTGTTTTTT.

The V gene is TRBV7-2, the J gene TRBJ2-1, with 10 bases matching TRBD2. In germline, CDR1 is SGHTA, CDR2 FQGNSA. V shed 1 base and J 9 bases; nucleotides not matched to a gene: 3. The CDR3 contains 14 residues. The CDR3 loop is CASSLVAGGGEQFF. The CDR3 nucleotides are TGTGCCAGCAGCTTAGTAGCGGGGGGCGGTGAGCAGTTCTTC.

This clone was seen a handful of times. The chain couples TRBV18 to TRBJ1-2, with D unclear. V lost 3 bases, J lost 8 bases, and 13 bases lay in between. This CDR3 is 13 amino acids long. Germline V gene sequence: CDR1 KGHSH, CDR2 LQKENI. CDR3 nucleotide sequence: TGTGCCAGCTCACCGGGCGATGCCGGAGGCTACACCTTC. Translated, it gives CASSPGDAGGYTF.

The chain combines TRBV4-1 with TRBJ1-1; TRBD1 aligns across 7 bases. The CDR3 has 14 residues. V gave up 2 bases and J gave up 10 bases; unmatched junction bases: 10. The germline gives CDR1 MGHRA, CDR2 YSYEKL. This CDR3 is CASSQIVRGSRAFF. For the CDR3, the DNA is TGCGCCAGCAGCCAAATTGTCAGGGGGTCCCGAGCTTTCTTT.